This TCR beta chain was recovered during a study of regulatory T cells in long-lasting Graves disease. The wider study: Graves' patients (newly diagnosed) had been on antithyroid drugs under 3 months.

As for time point: newly diagnosed GD, antithyroid drugs for less than 3 months. Scientists built the TCR library using RNA that was extracted from PBMCs. Findings and limits, study-wide: Sampling was limited to peripheral blood rather than thyroid tissue. Persistent Graves' cases showed lower TCR diversity than newly diagnosed cases. In persistent patients, shared public clonotypes (2,741) outnumbered those in new patients (roughly 870).

According to the study, TCR beta libraries were built with iRepertoire HTBI primers and CDR3-region Arm-PCR. Using its own MiXCR run on the multiplex PCR reads, TCRdb lists one record per CDR3 protein. The sample contains approximately 230,000 distinct CDR3 sequences, around 20% of which appear only once. The CDR3 has 15 residues. Per the germline V gene, CDR1 is SGDLS and CDR2 is YYNGEE. V was trimmed by 0 bases and J by 4 bases, leaving 13 bases between them. This clonotype was seen a few times. The antigen is undetermined. This sequence originates from a female donor with Graves disease. V gene TRBV9 combines with J gene TRBJ2-5; tentative D call: TRBD2 (6 bases). The material was peripheral blood mononuclear cells (PBMCs), obtained at new diagnosis, from a patient treated with antithyroid drugs. This CDR3 reads CASSVDTGVAETQYF. Here the CDR3 DNA reads TGTGCCAGCAGCGTAGATACGGGAGTGGCAGAGACCCAGTACTTC.